These 30 T cell receptor beta chains were all obtained from the same sample, sequenced in a study of T cells in Graves' hyperthyroidism and ophthalmopathy (dated by TCRdb to between 2019 and 2020). Libraries were made using multiplex PCR. The sequencer listed for this sample is Illumina HiSeq 2000. TCR beta CDR3 regions were amplified from RNA transcripts. The TCR CDR3 was subjected to a first round of RT-PCR using the HTBI primer set and the Qiagen OneStep RT-PCR kit. TCRdb reanalyzed the raw reads on its own, using fastp at Q25 for trimming and MiXCR for clone calling, and kept in-frame beta chains. Rows with one shared CDR3 protein collapse into an entry with the most common genes and DNA. The sample yields approximately 360,000 distinct CDR3 sequences; about 25% were counted once. The top ten clonotypes cover 70% to 75% of the sample. The material sequenced was blood. All receptors come from a man aged 50 to 60 with Graves' hyperthyroidism.

Comments on this clonotype: Germline and junction disagree at one end, which may indicate a read error. The chain joins TRBV3-1 to TRBJ2-1, with TRBD2 matching 7 bases. CDR3 size: 16 residues. Germline-derived CDR1 and CDR2 are LGHDT and YNNKEL (reference sequence). DNA of the CDR3: TGCGCCAGCAGCCAAGGATTTGCTAGCGGCCGGATATGGCAGTTCTTC. This encodes CASSQGFASGRIWQFF.

The rearrangement links TRBV6-1 to TRBJ2-7; D is perhaps TRBD1 or TRBD2 (6 bases each). This CDR3 has 17 residues. Germline V lookup: CDR1 MNHNS, CDR2 SASEGT. Trimming took 1 base from V and 2 from J, leaving 18 bases between them. The CDR3 spells CASSEVGGGPLPYEQYF. The CDR3, as DNA: TGTGCCAGCAGTGAAGTAGGAGGGGGGCCTTTGCCCTACGAGCAGTACTTC.

The sample holds many counts of this clonotype. V is TRBV6-1 and J is TRBJ2-7; 7 bases are shared with TRBD1. This CDR3 comprises 17 residues. J was trimmed by 3 bases and V by 0 bases; bases with no gene match: 11. Germline CDR1 and CDR2: MNHNS and SASEGT. The CDR3 DNA reads TGTGCCAGCAGTGAAGCTAGTGGGTCAGGGGGAAGCTACGAGCAGTACTTC. Translating it yields CASSEASGSGGSYEQYF.

The chain has TRBV6-1 and TRBJ2-3; a weak D match, TRBD1 (5 bases). Germline lookup yields CDR1 MNHNS and CDR2 SASEGT. Trimming shortened V by 7 bases and J by 8 bases, and 13 bases separated the two germline ends. This CDR3 is built from 12 residues. In nucleotides, the CDR3 is TGTGCCAGCACCCTCTTCCAGGGTACGCAGTATTTT. This gives the protein CASTLFQGTQYF.

V gene TRBV19 combines with J gene TRBJ1-2, with 11 bases identical to TRBD1. Germline V lookup: CDR1 LNHDA, CDR2 SQIVND (reference sequence). Germline trimming cut 8 bases from V and 4 bases from J; bases unmatched to any gene: 9. This CDR3 comprises 15 residues. Written as DNA, the CDR3 is TGTGCCAGTCAGGTGGACAGGGGGCGCGGCTATGGCTACACCTTC. Translated: CASQVDRGRGYGYTF.

This clonotype was observed at least ten times. This chain connects TRBV7-2 to TRBJ2-7; 14 bases match TRBD2. Germline loops: CDR1 SGHTA, CDR2 FQGNSA. The CDR3 is 16 residues long. J gave up 6 bases and V 5 bases, and 9 bases lay outside the gene matches. CDR3 nucleotide sequence: TGTGCCAGCAGCACGCTCCCGGGACTAGCGGGAGCCGAGCAGTACTTC. Protein product: CASSTLPGLAGAEQYF.

The chain couples TRBV7-3 to TRBJ1-2, with 8 bases that match TRBD1. The V gene's germline CDR1 is SGHTA and CDR2 FQGTGA. Germline trimming cut 5 bases from V and 2 bases from J; bases unmatched to any gene: 7. The CDR3 contains 15 residues. The CDR3 coding sequence is TGTGCCAGCAGCCTAGGGACAGGTCTCAACTATGGCTACACCTTC. It encodes CASSLGTGLNYGYTF.

At least ten counts were recorded for this clonotype. This chain links TRBV27 with TRBJ2-7; 7 bases match TRBD2. CDR3 length: 17 residues. In germline, CDR1 is MNHEY, CDR2 SMNVEV (reference sequence). Trimming cost V 5 bases and J 0 bases; bases outside gene matches: 13. The CDR3: CASSGADGRIGSYEQYF. DNA for the CDR3: TGTGCCAGCAGTGGGGCGGACGGGAGGATTGGCTCCTACGAGCAGTACTTC.

The V and J genes are TRBV19 and TRBJ1-5; D remains ambiguous. Between the trimmed V and J ends, which lost 4 bases and 11 bases, there was a span of 15 bases. The CDR3 has 13 amino acids. Per germline, CDR1 LNHDA and CDR2 SQIVND (reference sequence). CDR3 in amino acids: CASSTSDSWAQHF. The CDR3 coding sequence is TGTGCCAGTAGTACCTCCGATTCGTGGGCCCAGCATTTT.

The genes are TRBV5-1 and TRBJ2-7, with a tentative D call TRBD1 (6 bases). The V gene lost 2 bases and the J gene lost 3 bases, with 15 bases spanning the gap. This CDR3 contains 15 residues. Germline loops: CDR1 SGHRS, CDR2 YFSETQ. DNA of the CDR3: TGCGCCAGCAGCTTAGAACAGGGCGGCGGCTACGAGCAGTACTTC. Translation: CASSLEQGGGYEQYF.

Points on this clonotype: A much larger clone differs from this one at a single base, so this may be a read error. V gene TRBV2 combines with J gene TRBJ1-1; tentative D call: TRBD1 (6 bases). V was clipped by 6 bases and J by 1 base, with 12 bases between them. CDR1 is SNHLY and CDR2 is FYNNEI in the germline V gene. The CDR3 is 14 amino acids. The CDR3 DNA reads TGTGCCAGCAGCCCCGGACAGACGAACACTGAAGCTTTCTTT. This codes for CASSPGQTNTEAFF.

Worth noting for this clonotype: This may be a read error, as it is one base from a much larger clone. The chain carries TRBV11-2 and TRBJ2-5, with D uncertain. Germline assignment: CDR1 SGHAT and CDR2 FQNNGV. The V gene lost 1 base and the J gene lost 5 bases, with 14 bases spanning the gap. The CDR3 covers 15 residues. This chain's CDR3 is CASSLVGCSGETQYF. The CDR3 DNA reads TGTGCCAGCAGCTTAGTGGGCTGCTCCGGGGAGACCCAGTACTTC.

In this sample, this clonotype turned up many times. The V call is TRBV28, the J call TRBJ2-1; tentatively, D is TRBD2 (7 bases). The V gene's germline CDR1 is MDHEN and CDR2 SYDVKM. This CDR3 is 14 amino acids long. The V and J ends lost 7 bases and 4 bases respectively, with 14 bases between them. The DNA for the CDR3 is TGTGCCAGCAAAGATGGGGGGGCTTACAATGAGCAGTTCTTC. This gives the protein CASKDGGAYNEQFF.

This chain connects TRBV6-1 to TRBJ1-1; no clear D gene. The V gene's germline CDR1 is MNHNS and CDR2 SASEGT. CDR3 length: 12 residues. Deletions cut 5 bases from V and 1 base from J, with 5 bases between. The DNA for the CDR3 is TGTGCCAGCAGTTCAAAGAACACTGAAGCTTTCTTT. The encoded protein is CASSSKNTEAFF.

The sample holds a few counts of this clonotype. V is TRBV20-1 and J is TRBJ2-3, with 10 bases that match TRBD2. The CDR3 contains 15 residues. Germline CDR1 reads DFQATT; CDR2 reads SNEGSKA (reference sequence). The J segment lost 3 bases and the V segment lost 1 base, leaving 4 bases of the junction unmatched. The CDR3 DNA reads as TGCAGTGCTAGAGGGGTAGCGGGAGGAACAGATACGCAGTATTTT. This encodes CSARGVAGGTDTQYF.

The chain couples TRBV20-1 to TRBJ1-2, with a weak D call TRBD1 (5 bases). Looked up from germline, CDR1 is DFQATT and CDR2 is SNEGSKA (reference sequence). There are 16 residues in the CDR3. Trimming shortened V by 8 bases and J by 1 base, and 23 bases separated the two germline ends. Here the CDR3 DNA reads TGCAGTCCCTCGGGGGGGTGTATCTTAAGTAACTATGGCTACACCTTC. Residues: CSPSGGCILSNYGYTF.

This clonotype occurred once. The gene calls are TRBV7-9 and TRBJ2-1, with D perhaps matching TRBD2 (5 bases). CDR1 and CDR2 from the germline V gene are SEHNR and FQNEAQ (reference sequence). With 4 bases removed from V and 10 bases from J, the gap between germline ends came to 11 bases. This CDR3 has 12 residues. The CDR3 here is CASSSNSGEQFF. CDR3 bases: TGTGCCAGCAGCTCCAACTCGGGGGAGCAGTTCTTC.

This clonotype has only one observation. The chain links TRBV25-1 to TRBJ2-1, with D possibly being TRBD2 (5 bases). In germline, CDR1 is MGHDK, CDR2 SYGVNS. The CDR3 length is 14 residues. V was clipped by 10 bases and J by 7 bases, with 20 bases between them. CDR3 DNA sequence: TGTGCCAAAAAATCCGGGATCGTGGGGAATGAGCAGTTCTTC. Amino acids: CAKKSGIVGNEQFF. Full variable domain (rest looked up from reference TRBV25-1 and TRBJ2-1): EADIYQTPRYLVIGTGKKITLECSQTMGHDKMYWYQQDPGMELHLIHYSYGVNSTEKGDLSSESTVSRIRTEHFPLTLESARPSHTSQYLCAKKSGIVGNEQFFGPGTRLTVL.

This chain connects TRBV20-1 to TRBJ2-5; D remains ambiguous. CDR1 is DFQATT, CDR2 SNEGSKA, per germline (reference sequence). V was clipped by 4 bases and J by 1 base, with 10 bases between them. The CDR3 extends over 13 amino acids. CDR3 loop: CSATIGVQETQYF. CDR3 coding DNA: TGCAGTGCTACTATAGGCGTCCAAGAGACCCAGTACTTC.

A few counts support this clonotype. The chain uses TRBV13 and TRBJ1-2, with D unresolved. This CDR3 is 15 amino acids long. Germline V gene sequence: CDR1 PRHDT, CDR2 FYEKMQ (reference sequence). Trimming pared 5 bases from V and 6 bases from J, leaving 19 bases between. The CDR3 sequence is CASSLSEGRQDGYTF. In DNA form, the CDR3 reads TGTGCCAGCAGCCTCAGTGAGGGCCGCCAGGATGGCTACACCTTC.

This clonotype was detected many times. This chain joins TRBV28 and TRBJ2-5, with 8 positions matching TRBD1. The junction had 6 bases not matched to a gene; V was cut back by 3 bases and J by 6 bases. This CDR3 has 14 amino acids. The germline V gene has CDR1 MDHEN and CDR2 SYDVKM. In DNA form, the CDR3 reads TGTGCCAGCAGTTTCTTTGACAGGGGCAAGACCCAGTACTTC. This translates into CASSFFDRGKTQYF.

This clonotype turned up a few times. The chain is built from TRBV24-1 and TRBJ2-1, with D hard to call. This CDR3 region has 14 residues. In germline, CDR1 is KGHDR, CDR2 SFDVKD. Trimming left V 4 bases short and J 4 bases short, with 10 bases between. CDR3 in amino acids: CATSEQSRYNEQFF. In DNA, the CDR3 is TGTGCCACCAGTGAACAGAGCCGATACAATGAGCAGTTCTTC.

This clonotype was seen a few times. The CDR3 region has the DNA TGCAGCGTTCAGGGGGGGAAGGATGAGCAGTACTTC. Residues: CSVQGGKDEQYF. The chain employs TRBV29-1 and TRBJ2-7; D tentatively fits TRBD1 or TRBD2 (7 bases each). V was cut by 5 bases and J by 7 bases, with 15 bases left in between. The CDR3 is 12 amino acids. The germline V gene has CDR1 SQVTM and CDR2 ANQGSEA.

The rearrangement links TRBV20-1 to TRBJ2-1; D uncertain. Between the trimmed V and J ends, which lost 7 bases and 5 bases, there was a span of 18 bases. Per germline, CDR1 DFQATT and CDR2 SNEGSKA (reference sequence). There are 14 residues in the CDR3. CDR3 in DNA: TGCAGTGTTAGCTTTGAAATTCAGAACAATGAGCAGTTCTTC. Encoded protein: CSVSFEIQNNEQFF.

This clonotype was recorded many times. The rearrangement joins TRBV2 to TRBJ2-5; 11 nucleotides match TRBD1. V dropped 7 bases and J dropped 1; count of bases not matched to a gene: 5. Germline CDR1 SNHLY, CDR2 FYNNEI. The CDR3 is 15 amino acids. CDR3 protein: CASMRTGGSQETQYF. CDR3 DNA: TGTGCCAGCATGAGGACAGGGGGCTCCCAAGAGACCCAGTACTTC.

In its sample, this clonotype was seen many times. This chain uses TRBV7-3 with TRBJ1-1; D may be TRBD1 (6 bases). V gave up 8 bases and J gave up 1 base, with 14 bases separating them. The V gene's germline CDR1 is SGHTA and CDR2 FQGTGA. The CDR3 is made up of 14 amino acids. In DNA, the CDR3 is TGTGCCAGCGCCCTCCTGGGACAGAACACTGAAGCTTTCTTT. Its translation: CASALLGQNTEAFF.

The chain employs TRBV6-6 and TRBJ2-7; D is perhaps TRBD1 (5 bases). This CDR3 has 13 amino acids. In germline, CDR1 is MNHNY, CDR2 SVGAGI (reference sequence). Trimming took off 2 bases at V and 3 bases at J, with 8 bases between the two ends. The CDR3 spells CASSYRTNYEQYF. The CDR3 DNA reads TGTGCCAGCAGTTACAGGACAAACTACGAGCAGTACTTC.

The chain combines TRBV6-1 with TRBJ1-6; maybe TRBD1 (5 bases). V was trimmed by 8 bases and J by 7 bases, leaving 18 bases between them. Germline-derived CDR1 and CDR2 are MNHNS and SASEGT. This CDR3 has 15 residues. The CDR3 is CASLIPGLRNSPLHF. The CDR3 DNA is TGTGCCAGCTTGATACCGGGACTGAGAAATTCACCCCTCCACTTT.

This clonotype was seen ten or more times. The chain carries TRBV2 and TRBJ2-7; D uncertain. The CDR3 totals 17 residues. The germline CDR1 and CDR2 sequences are SNHLY and FYNNEI. V was cut by 8 bases and J by 2 bases, with 25 bases left in between. The CDR3 reads CASLHDVSYLNTYEQYF. In DNA, the CDR3 is TGTGCCAGCCTTCACGACGTCTCTTACCTAAACACCTACGAGCAGTACTTC.

Many counts were recorded for this clonotype. This chain links TRBV12-5 with TRBJ1-5, with a tentative D call TRBD1 (5 bases). This CDR3 contains 19 residues. V gave up 0 bases and J gave up 4 bases, with 22 bases separating them. The germline V gene has CDR1 LGHNT and CDR2 FRNRAP. This CDR3 is CASGLVVLEGLAVNQPQHF. The CDR3 DNA reads as TGTGCTAGTGGTTTGGTGGTTTTAGAGGGGCTCGCTGTGAATCAGCCCCAGCATTTT. Supplemented by reference TRBV12-5 and TRBJ1-5, the full variable domain reads DARVTQTPRHKVTEMGQEVTMRCQPILGHNTVFWYRQTMMQGLELLAYFRNRAPLDDSGMPKDRFSAEMPDATLATLKIQPSEPRDSAVYFCASGLVVLEGLAVNQPQHFGDGTRLSIL.